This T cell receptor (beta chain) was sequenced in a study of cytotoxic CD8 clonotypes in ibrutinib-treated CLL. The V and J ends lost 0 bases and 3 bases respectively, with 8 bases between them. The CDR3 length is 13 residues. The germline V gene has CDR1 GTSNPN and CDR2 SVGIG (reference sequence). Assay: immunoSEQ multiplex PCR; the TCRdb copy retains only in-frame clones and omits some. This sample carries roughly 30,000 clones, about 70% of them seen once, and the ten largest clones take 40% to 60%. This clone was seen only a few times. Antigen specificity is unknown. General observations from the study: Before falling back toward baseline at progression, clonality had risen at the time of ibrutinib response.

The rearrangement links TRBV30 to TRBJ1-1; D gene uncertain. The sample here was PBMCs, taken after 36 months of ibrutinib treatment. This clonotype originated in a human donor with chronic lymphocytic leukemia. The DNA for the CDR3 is TGTGCCTGGAGTGTAACGGCCCACACTGAAGCTTTCTTT. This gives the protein CAWSVTAHTEAFF.